The 24 T cell receptor beta chains below all came from one sample that was sequenced in a study of identical twins. TCRdb re-called the 5' RACE reads through MiXCR, storing one row per CDR3 protein. The table records 600,000 to 800,000 distinct CDR3 sequences, 20% to 25% of them present only once. This sample was also put to use in a study of T cells expressing NK-cell markers.

The sequenced sample was PBMCs. The receptors here all came from a woman aged 18-29 years in good health.

This clonotype showed up just a few times. V gene TRBV29-1 combines with J gene TRBJ2-5, with D uncertain. Between the trimmed V and J ends, which lost 6 bases and 5 bases, there was a span of 16 bases. Germline CDR1 and CDR2: SQVTM and ANQGSEA. This CDR3 region has 13 residues. The CDR3 region has the DNA TGCAGCGTGACGCCGAGTAGTGGTGAGACCCAGTACTTC. Translation gives CSVTPSSGETQYF.

The CDR3 loop is CSARKQGGMNTEAFF. The CDR3 DNA sequence: TGCAGTGCTAGGAAGCAGGGGGGCATGAACACTGAAGCTTTCTTT. V and J are TRBV20-1 and TRBJ1-1; 7 bases line up with TRBD1. Germline loops: CDR1 DFQATT, CDR2 SNEGSKA (reference sequence). CDR3 length: 15 residues. J was trimmed by 0 bases and V by 3 bases; bases with no gene match: 7.

This clonotype showed up many times. V is TRBV27 and J is TRBJ2-7; tentative D call: TRBD1 (6 bases). V was clipped by 6 bases and J by 4 bases, with 13 bases between them. This CDR3 region has 13 residues. CDR1 and CDR2 from the germline V gene are MNHEY and SMNVEV (reference sequence). The CDR3: CASSETGSYEQYF. The CDR3 nucleotides are TGTGCCAGCAGCGAAACAGGGTCGTACGAGCAGTACTTC.

This clonotype has more than one count but fewer than ten. The chain joins TRBV7-8 to TRBJ2-1; 9 nucleotides align to TRBD1. J gave up 10 bases and V 5 bases, and 9 bases lay outside the gene matches. The length of the CDR3 is 14 residues. Germline V lookup: CDR1 SGHVS, CDR2 FQNEAQ. In DNA, the CDR3 is TGTGCCAGCAGCCCCCGGACAGGGGCAGAGGAGCAGTTCTTC. This gives the protein CASSPRTGAEEQFF.

There are many counts of this clonotype. The J gene is TRBJ1-4, the V gene TRBV10-3; TRBD1 might be the D (5 bases). The germline V gene has CDR1 ENHRY and CDR2 SYGVKD. The V end was cut by 6 bases, the J end by 8 bases, with 7 bases between. The CDR3 runs to 11 residues. The CDR3 DNA is TGTGCCATCAGATCAGGGGAAAAACTGTTTTTT. Its translation is CAIRSGEKLFF.

There are a few counts of this clonotype. The chain couples TRBV7-9 to TRBJ2-7; tentatively, D is TRBD2 (5 bases). Trimming stripped 7 bases from V and 1 base from J, with 23 bases between. This CDR3 has 17 amino acids. CDR1 SEHNR and CDR2 FQNEAQ come from the germline V gene (reference sequence). The CDR3 spells CASTPGQGGGGSYEQYF. CDR3 DNA: TGTGCCAGCACCCCAGGTCAAGGTGGAGGTGGGTCCTACGAGCAGTACTTC. Together with reference TRBV7-9 and TRBJ2-7, the CDR3 gives the full variable domain: DTGVSQNPRHKITKRGQNVTFRCDPISEHNRLYWYRQTLGQGPEFLTYFQNEAQLEKSRLLSDRFSAERPKGSFSTLEIQRTEQGDSAMYLCASTPGQGGGGSYEQYFGPGTRLTVT.

This clonotype was counted ten times or more. At one boundary the junction diverges from the germline segment, which might be a read error. V gene TRBV5-1 combines with J gene TRBJ2-5, with a weak D call TRBD1 (6 bases). The CDR3 runs 14 residues. Germline V CDR1 and CDR2: SGHRS, YFSETQ. In nucleotides, the CDR3 is TGTGCCAGCAGCCTTACAGGGAACCAAGAGACCCAGTACTTC. Protein product: CASSLTGNQETQYF.

The V and J genes are TRBV19 and TRBJ2-3; no firm D call. V dropped 5 bases and J dropped 11 bases, with 14 bases sitting between them. Germline V CDR1 and CDR2: LNHDA, SQIVND (reference sequence). The CDR3 loop spans 12 amino acids. The DNA for the CDR3 is TGTGCCAGTAGTGCCGGCCCCAATTTGCAGTATTTT. Its protein is CASSAGPNLQYF.

This clonotype was observed a few times. The chain employs TRBV20-1 and TRBJ2-3; D is undetermined. The CDR3 length is 13 residues. CDR1 DFQATT and CDR2 SNEGSKA come from the germline V gene (reference sequence). V dropped 3 bases and J dropped 0 bases, with 7 bases sitting between them. CDR3: CSASTTSTDTQYF. The CDR3 region has the DNA TGCAGTGCTAGTACTACCAGCACAGATACGCAGTATTTT.

The V and J genes are TRBV7-6 and TRBJ2-1; no clear D gene. CDR3 size: 14 residues. The germline CDR1 and CDR2 sequences are SGHVS and FNYEAQ. The ends were cut back, 6 bases at V and 2 bases at J, with 11 bases in the middle. The CDR3 DNA sequence: TGTGCCAGCAGTCACACGTTGGCCTACAATGAGCAGTTCTTC. Translated: CASSHTLAYNEQFF.

This clonotype showed up just a few times. The chain recombines TRBV20-1 with TRBJ2-7, with 9 bases aligning to TRBD1. Germline-derived CDR1 and CDR2 are DFQATT and SNEGSKA (reference sequence). The V segment lost 0 bases and the J segment 5 bases; nucleotides outside the gene matches: 8. This CDR3 comprises 15 residues. The CDR3 DNA follows: TGCAGTGCTAGAGACCCGGGACAGGGCGCCAACGAGCAGTACTTC. Translating it yields CSARDPGQGANEQYF.

The rearrangement links TRBV5-4 to TRBJ2-2, with D unclear. Trimming shortened V by 2 bases and J by 4 bases, and 6 bases separated the two germline ends. The CDR3 spans 13 residues. CDR1 and CDR2 (germline): SGHNT, YYREEE (reference sequence). DNA of the CDR3: TGTGCCAGCAGCTTTCCAGGCACCGGGGAGCTGTTTTTT. It is translated as CASSFPGTGELFF.

This chain uses TRBV5-5 with TRBJ2-7; D is undetermined. The CDR3 extends over 14 amino acids. Germline CDR1 is SGHKS and CDR2 is YYEKEE (reference sequence). The ends were cut back, 0 bases at V and 2 bases at J, with 9 bases in the middle. CDR3 DNA sequence: TGTGCCAGCAGCTTGGCCATTGGGGCCTACGAGCAGTACTTC. Its protein is CASSLAIGAYEQYF.

This clonotype came up a few times. The J gene is TRBJ1-5, the V gene TRBV12-3 or TRBV12-4, with D possibly being TRBD1 (6 bases). The V gene lost 5 bases and the J gene lost 5 bases, with 7 bases spanning the gap. The CDR3 covers 12 residues. In nucleotides, the CDR3 is TGTGCCAGCAGTCGACAGGATCAGCCCCAGCATTTT. Encoded protein: CASSRQDQPQHF.

This clonotype has just one count. The chain uses TRBV25-1 and TRBJ2-4, with 11 bases fitting TRBD1. The germline gives CDR1 MGHDK, CDR2 SYGVNS. With 3 bases clipped from V and 10 bases from J, the junction kept 2 bases outside the gene matches. The CDR3 runs to 13 residues. CDR3 coding DNA: TGTGCCAGCAGTGATGGGACAGGGGGGATTCAGTACTTC. Protein: CASSDGTGGIQYF.

There are many counts of this clonotype. The chain combines TRBV6-1 with TRBJ1-4, with 8 bases aligning to TRBD1. Germline lookup yields CDR1 MNHNS and CDR2 SASEGT. V dropped 7 bases and J dropped 8; count of bases not matched to a gene: 6. CDR3 size: 13 residues. The CDR3 is CASKFRDREKLFF. For the CDR3, the DNA is TGTGCCAGCAAATTTCGGGACAGGGAAAAACTGTTTTTT.

Ten or more counts support this clonotype. V gene TRBV20-1 combines with J gene TRBJ2-3, with 11 bases fitting TRBD2. The germline gives CDR1 DFQATT, CDR2 SNEGSKA (reference sequence). V gave up 0 bases and J gave up 3 bases; unmatched junction bases: 5. The CDR3 length is 16 residues. This CDR3 is CSARDLAGGDTDTQYF. Written as DNA, the CDR3 is TGCAGTGCTAGAGATCTAGCGGGGGGAGATACAGATACGCAGTATTTT.

This clonotype was counted only a few times. This chain joins TRBV4-3 and TRBJ2-5; TRBD1 or TRBD2 may be the D gene (5 bases each). CDR3 size: 15 residues. The germline V gene has CDR1 LGHNA and CDR2 YSLEER. V lost 5 bases, J lost 7 bases, and 20 bases lay in between. The CDR3 is CASSWDGQKRGTQYF. CDR3 sequence (DNA): TGCGCCAGCAGCTGGGACGGTCAGAAGAGGGGGACCCAGTACTTC.

This clonotype was picked up a small number of times. This sequence joins TRBV5-5 and TRBJ1-1; no clear D. Trimming shortened V by 0 bases and J by 0 bases, and 12 bases separated the two germline ends. The CDR3 is 16 residues long. Germline CDR1 reads SGHKS; CDR2 reads YYEKEE (reference sequence). Here the CDR3 reads CASSLGFQFMNTEAFF. Written as DNA, the CDR3 is TGTGCCAGCAGCTTGGGATTTCAATTCATGAACACTGAAGCTTTCTTT. Full variable domain (rest looked up from reference TRBV5-5 and TRBJ1-1): DAGVTQSPTHLIKTRGQQVTLRCSPISGHKSVSWYQQVLGQGPQFIFQYYEKEERGRGNFPDRFSARQFPNYSSELNVNALLLGDSALYLCASSLGFQFMNTEAFFGQGTRLTVV.

This clonotype was detected ten times or more. The rearrangement joins TRBV20-1 to TRBJ1-1, with 8 bases matching TRBD1. CDR3 length: 13 residues. The trim removed 3 bases at V and 3 bases at J, leaving 3 bases unmatched. The germline V gene has CDR1 DFQATT and CDR2 SNEGSKA (reference sequence). CDR3 protein: CSARYRGDTEAFF. The CDR3 nucleotides read TGCAGTGCTAGGTACAGGGGGGACACTGAAGCTTTCTTT.

The chain employs TRBV3-1 and TRBJ2-2; D might be TRBD1 (6 bases). V lost 3 bases and J lost 6, with 14 bases in between. This CDR3 region has 15 residues. Germline CDR1 LGHDT, CDR2 YNNKEL (reference sequence). CDR3 residues: CASSHTGFYAGELFF. The CDR3 nucleotides are TGTGCCAGCAGCCATACAGGGTTTTATGCCGGGGAGCTGTTTTTT. Full variable domain (missing parts from reference TRBV3-1 and TRBJ2-2): DTAVSQTPKYLVTQMGNDKSIKCEQNLGHDTMYWYKQDSKKFLKIMFSYNNKELIINETVPNRFSPKSPDKAHLNLHINSLELGDSAVYFCASSHTGFYAGELFFGEGSRLTVL.

The chain couples TRBV27 to TRBJ2-3; 7 positions agree with TRBD2. V was clipped by 8 bases and J by 6 bases; unmatched bases: 14. This CDR3 contains 15 residues. The V gene's germline CDR1 is MNHEY and CDR2 SMNVEV (reference sequence). In DNA form, the CDR3 reads TGTGCCAGCCGCCCGGGGGGTTTCGTCGTCGATACGCAGTATTTT. Encoded protein: CASRPGGFVVDTQYF.

This clonotype was counted a few times. V usage is TRBV30 and J usage is TRBJ2-7; no firm D call. The ends were cut back, 5 bases at V and 4 bases at J, with 9 bases in the middle. The CDR3 runs to 11 residues. Looked up from germline, CDR1 is GTSNPN and CDR2 is SVGIG (reference sequence). This CDR3 reads CAWSRTYEQYF. DNA of the CDR3: TGTGCCTGGTCGAGAACTTACGAGCAGTACTTC.

The V gene is TRBV3-1, the J gene TRBJ2-5; no firm D call. Germline-derived CDR1 and CDR2 are LGHDT and YNNKEL (reference sequence). The CDR3 covers 13 residues. V was shortened by 4 bases and J by 5 bases, with 11 bases between the two germline ends. CDR3 sequence (DNA): TGTGCCAGCAGCCCGCCGTTCGGGGAGACCCAGTACTTC. Translation gives CASSPPFGETQYF.